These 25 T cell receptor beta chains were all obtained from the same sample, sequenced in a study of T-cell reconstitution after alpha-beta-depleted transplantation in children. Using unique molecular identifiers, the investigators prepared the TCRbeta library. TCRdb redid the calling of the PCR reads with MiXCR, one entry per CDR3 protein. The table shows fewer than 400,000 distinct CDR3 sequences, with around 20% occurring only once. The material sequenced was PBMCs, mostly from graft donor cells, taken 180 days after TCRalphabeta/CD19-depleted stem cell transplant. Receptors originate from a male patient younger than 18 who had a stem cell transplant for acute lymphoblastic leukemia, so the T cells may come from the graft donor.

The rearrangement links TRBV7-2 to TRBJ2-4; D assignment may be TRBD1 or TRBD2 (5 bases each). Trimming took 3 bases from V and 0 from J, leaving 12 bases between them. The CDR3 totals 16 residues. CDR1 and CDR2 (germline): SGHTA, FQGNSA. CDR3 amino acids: CASSFVGVLAKNIQYF. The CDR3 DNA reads TGTGCCAGCAGCTTTGTGGGGGTCTTAGCCAAAAACATTCAGTACTTC.

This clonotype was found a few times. CDR3 in DNA: TGTGCCAGCAGTTTATCCATTACAGGGGGCGCGGACAATGAGCAGTTCTTC. Amino acid sequence: CASSLSITGGADNEQFF. The chain links TRBV27 to TRBJ2-1; 9 nucleotides align to TRBD1. The CDR3 has 17 amino acids. V lost 0 bases and J lost 5; bases outside the gene matches: 8. Germline assignment: CDR1 MNHEY and CDR2 SMNVEV (reference sequence).

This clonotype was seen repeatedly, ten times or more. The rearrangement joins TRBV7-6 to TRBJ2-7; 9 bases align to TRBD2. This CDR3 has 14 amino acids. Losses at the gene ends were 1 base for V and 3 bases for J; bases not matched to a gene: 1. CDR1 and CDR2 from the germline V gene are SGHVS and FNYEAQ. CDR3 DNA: TGTGCCAGCAGCTTAGGTAGCGGGGGCTACGAGCAGTACTTC. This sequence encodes CASSLGSGGYEQYF.

CDR3 DNA: TGTGCCAGCTCAGCTAAAGGGCAGGGGTCCGGGGCCAACGTCCTGACTTTC. This encodes CASSAKGQGSGANVLTF. This chain joins TRBV18 and TRBJ2-6; possible D gene TRBD1, 6 bases. The CDR3 has 17 residues. Between the trimmed V and J ends, which lost 5 bases and 4 bases, there was a span of 18 bases. CDR1 KGHSH and CDR2 LQKENI come from the germline V gene.

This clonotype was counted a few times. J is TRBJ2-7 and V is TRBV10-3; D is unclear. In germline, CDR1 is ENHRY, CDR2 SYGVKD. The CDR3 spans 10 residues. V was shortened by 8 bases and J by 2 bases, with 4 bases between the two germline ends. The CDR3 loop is CAIPAYEQYF. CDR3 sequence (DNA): TGTGCCATCCCGGCCTACGAGCAGTACTTC.

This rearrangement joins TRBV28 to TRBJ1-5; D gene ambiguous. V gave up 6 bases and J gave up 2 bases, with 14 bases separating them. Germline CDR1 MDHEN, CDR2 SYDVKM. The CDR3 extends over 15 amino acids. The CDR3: CASRTLGAGNQPQHF. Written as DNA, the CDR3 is TGTGCCAGCAGGACACTTGGAGCGGGCAATCAGCCCCAGCATTTT.

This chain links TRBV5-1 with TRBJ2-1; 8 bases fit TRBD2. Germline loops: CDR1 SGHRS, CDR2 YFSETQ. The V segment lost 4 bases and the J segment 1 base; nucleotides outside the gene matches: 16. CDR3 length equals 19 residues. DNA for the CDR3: TGCGCCAGCAGCCCGGGGGGGGATCGTCTAGCGCGGTCCTACAATGAGCAGTTCTTC. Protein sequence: CASSPGGDRLARSYNEQFF. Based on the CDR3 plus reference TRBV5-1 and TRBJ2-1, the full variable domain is KAGVTQTPRYLIKTRGQQVTLSCSPISGHRSVSWYQQTPGQGLQFLFEYFSETQRNKGNFPGRFSGRQFSNSRSEMNVSTLELGDSALYLCASSPGGDRLARSYNEQFFGPGTRLTVL.

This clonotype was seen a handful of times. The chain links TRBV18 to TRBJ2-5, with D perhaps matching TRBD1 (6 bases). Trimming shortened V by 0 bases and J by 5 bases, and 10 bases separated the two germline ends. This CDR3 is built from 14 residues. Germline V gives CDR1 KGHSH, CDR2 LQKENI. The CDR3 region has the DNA TGTGCCAGCTCACCACCTGGGGGCTGGGAGACCCAGTACTTC. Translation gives CASSPPGGWETQYF.

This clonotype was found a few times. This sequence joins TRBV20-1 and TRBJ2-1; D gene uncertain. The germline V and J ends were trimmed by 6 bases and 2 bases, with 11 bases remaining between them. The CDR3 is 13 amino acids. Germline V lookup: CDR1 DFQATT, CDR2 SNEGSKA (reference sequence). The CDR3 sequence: CSAVAPTYNEQFF. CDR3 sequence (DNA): TGCAGTGCGGTCGCTCCGACCTACAATGAGCAGTTCTTC.

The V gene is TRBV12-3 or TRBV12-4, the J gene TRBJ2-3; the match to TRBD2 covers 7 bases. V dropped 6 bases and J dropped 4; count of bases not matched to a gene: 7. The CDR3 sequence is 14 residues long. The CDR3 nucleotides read TGTGCCAGCAGGCCCGGGACTACCTCAGATACGCAGTATTTT. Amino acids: CASRPGTTSDTQYF.

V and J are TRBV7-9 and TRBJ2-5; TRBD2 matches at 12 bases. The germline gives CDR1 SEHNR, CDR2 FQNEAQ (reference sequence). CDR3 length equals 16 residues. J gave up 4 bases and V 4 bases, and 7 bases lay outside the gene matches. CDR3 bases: TGTGCCAGCAGCTATAGTGGACTAGCGGGAAGAGAGACCCAGTACTTC. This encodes CASSYSGLAGRETQYF.

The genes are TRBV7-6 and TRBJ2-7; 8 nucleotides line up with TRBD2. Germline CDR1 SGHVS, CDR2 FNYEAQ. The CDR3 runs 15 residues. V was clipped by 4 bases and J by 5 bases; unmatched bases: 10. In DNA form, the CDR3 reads TGTGCCAGCAGCTCGTTGAGGCTAGCGGGCAACGAGCAGTACTTC. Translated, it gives CASSSLRLAGNEQYF.

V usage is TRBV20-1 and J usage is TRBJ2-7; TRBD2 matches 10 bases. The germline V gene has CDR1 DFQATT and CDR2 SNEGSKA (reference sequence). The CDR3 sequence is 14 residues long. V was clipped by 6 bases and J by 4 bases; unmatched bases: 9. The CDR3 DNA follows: TGCAGTGCCTCATTGGGGACTAGCGAATACGAGCAGTACTTC. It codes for CSASLGTSEYEQYF.

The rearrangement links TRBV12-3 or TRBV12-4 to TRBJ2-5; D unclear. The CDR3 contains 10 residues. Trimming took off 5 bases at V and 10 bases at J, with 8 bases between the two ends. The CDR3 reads CASSDGYQYF. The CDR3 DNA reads TGTGCCAGCAGTGACGGCTACCAGTACTTC.

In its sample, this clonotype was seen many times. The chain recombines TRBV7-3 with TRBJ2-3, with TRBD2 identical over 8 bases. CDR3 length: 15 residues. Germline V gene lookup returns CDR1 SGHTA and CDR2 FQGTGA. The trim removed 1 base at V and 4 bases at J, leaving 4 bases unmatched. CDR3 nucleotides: TGTGCCAGCAGCTTAAACCCAGCGGGAGCAGATACGCAGTATTTT. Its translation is CASSLNPAGADTQYF.

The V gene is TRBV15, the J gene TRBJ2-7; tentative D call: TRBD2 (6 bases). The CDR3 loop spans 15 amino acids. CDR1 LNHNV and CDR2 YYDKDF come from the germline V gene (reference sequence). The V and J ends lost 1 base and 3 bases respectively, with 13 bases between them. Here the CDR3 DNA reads TGTGCCACCAGCAGAGCCCCTAGCGCCCGCTACGAGCAGTACTTC. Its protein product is CATSRAPSARYEQYF.

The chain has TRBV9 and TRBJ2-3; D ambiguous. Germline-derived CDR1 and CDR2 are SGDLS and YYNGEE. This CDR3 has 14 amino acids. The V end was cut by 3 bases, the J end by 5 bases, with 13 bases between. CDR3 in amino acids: CASSDDPRRDTQYF. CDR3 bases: TGTGCCAGCAGCGATGACCCGCGGAGAGATACGCAGTATTTT.

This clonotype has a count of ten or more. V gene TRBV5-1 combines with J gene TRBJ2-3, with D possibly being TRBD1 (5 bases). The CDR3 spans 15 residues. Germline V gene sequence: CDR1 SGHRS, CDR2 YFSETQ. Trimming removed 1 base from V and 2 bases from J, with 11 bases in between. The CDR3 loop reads CASSLKGHHTDTQYF. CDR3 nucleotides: TGCGCCAGCAGCTTGAAAGGACACCACACAGATACGCAGTATTTT. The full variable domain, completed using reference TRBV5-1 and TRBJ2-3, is KAGVTQTPRYLIKTRGQQVTLSCSPISGHRSVSWYQQTPGQGLQFLFEYFSETQRNKGNFPGRFSGRQFSNSRSEMNVSTLELGDSALYLCASSLKGHHTDTQYFGPGTRLTVL.

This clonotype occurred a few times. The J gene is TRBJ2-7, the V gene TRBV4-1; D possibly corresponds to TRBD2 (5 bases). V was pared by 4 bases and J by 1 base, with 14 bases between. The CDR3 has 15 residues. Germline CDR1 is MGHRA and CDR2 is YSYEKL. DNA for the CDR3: TGCGCCAGCAGCCCGATACTAGGACCGTCCTACGAGCAGTACTTC. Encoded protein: CASSPILGPSYEQYF.

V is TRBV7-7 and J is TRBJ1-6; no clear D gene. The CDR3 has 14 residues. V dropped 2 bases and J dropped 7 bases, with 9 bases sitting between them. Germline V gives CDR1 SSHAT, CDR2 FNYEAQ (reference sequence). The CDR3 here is CASSLNFGNSPLHF. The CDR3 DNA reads TGTGCCAGCAGCTTAAATTTCGGCAATTCACCCCTCCACTTT. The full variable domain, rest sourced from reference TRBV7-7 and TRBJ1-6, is GAGVSQSPRYKVTKRGQDVTLRCDPISSHATLYWYQQALGQGPEFLTYFNYEAQPDKSGLPSDRFSAERPEGSISTLTIQRTEQRDSAMYRCASSLNFGNSPLHFGNGTRLTVT.

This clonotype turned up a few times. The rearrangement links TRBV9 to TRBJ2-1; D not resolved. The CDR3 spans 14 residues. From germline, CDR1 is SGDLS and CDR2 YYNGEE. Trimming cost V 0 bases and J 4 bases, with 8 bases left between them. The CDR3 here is CASSVVIAYNEQFF. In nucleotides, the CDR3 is TGTGCCAGCAGCGTAGTGATCGCTTACAATGAGCAGTTCTTC. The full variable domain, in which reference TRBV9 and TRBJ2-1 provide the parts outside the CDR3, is DSGVTQTPKHLITATGQRVTLRCSPRSGDLSVYWYQQSLDQGLQFLIQYYNGEERAKGNILERFSAQQFPDLHSELNLSSLELGDSALYFCASSVVIAYNEQFFGPGTRLTVL.

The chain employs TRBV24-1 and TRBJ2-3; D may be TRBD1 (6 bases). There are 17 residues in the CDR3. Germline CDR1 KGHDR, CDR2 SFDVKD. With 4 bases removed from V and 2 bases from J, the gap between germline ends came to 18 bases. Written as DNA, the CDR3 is TGTGCCACCAGTGACCCCGGATGGACAGCTTTCACAGATACGCAGTATTTT. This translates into CATSDPGWTAFTDTQYF.

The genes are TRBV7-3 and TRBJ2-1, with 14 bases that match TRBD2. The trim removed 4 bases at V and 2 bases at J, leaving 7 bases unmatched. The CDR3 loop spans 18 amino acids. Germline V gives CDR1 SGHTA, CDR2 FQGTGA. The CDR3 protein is CASSSSTSGRAPYNEQFF. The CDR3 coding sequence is TGTGCCAGCAGCTCTTCGACTAGCGGGAGGGCACCCTACAATGAGCAGTTCTTC.

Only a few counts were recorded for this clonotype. The CDR3 loop reads CSANRVNEQFF. For the CDR3, the DNA is TGCAGTGCAAACAGGGTCAATGAGCAGTTCTTC. The chain employs TRBV20-1 and TRBJ2-1; possibly TRBD1 for D (6 bases). The CDR3 is made up of 11 amino acids. V lost 6 bases and J lost 6, with 9 bases in between. Germline CDR1 and CDR2: DFQATT and SNEGSKA (reference sequence).

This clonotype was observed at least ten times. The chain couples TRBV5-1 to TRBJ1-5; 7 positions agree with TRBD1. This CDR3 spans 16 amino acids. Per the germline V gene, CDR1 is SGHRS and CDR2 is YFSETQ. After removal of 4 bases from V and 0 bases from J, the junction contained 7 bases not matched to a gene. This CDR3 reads CASSPETGNSNQPQHF. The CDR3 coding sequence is TGCGCCAGCAGCCCGGAGACAGGGAATAGCAATCAGCCCCAGCATTTT.